This T cell receptor (beta chain) was sequenced for a study of T cell responses to AZD1222 COVID-19 vaccine. Study-level information: Second-dose recipients at about 4 or about 12 weeks were treated as one pooled group.

Only a few counts were recorded for this clone. Its antigen is currently unknown. V was cut by 2 bases and J by 1 base, with 15 bases left in between. The CDR3 covers 16 residues. Looked up from germline, CDR1 is GTSNPN and CDR2 is SVGIG (reference sequence). The data were produced by immunoSEQ multiplex PCR, yet TCRdb's version contains in-frame clones alone and is incomplete. The repertoire holds about 120,000 clones, with approximately 90% as singletons. General study points: Clonal diversity was possibly underestimated; the donors were predominantly white British and more often female. Baseline seropositives among AZD1222 recipients totaled only five to seven. Regions 160-218 and 743-854 dominated among vaccine-associated CD4 TCRs spanning spike.

Sequencing used peripheral blood, obtained on day 0 of AZD1222 vaccination. The origin of this receptor is an adult in good health. J is TRBJ1-5 and V is TRBV30; tentative D call: TRBD1 (6 bases). The CDR3 reads CAWSTETGRSNQPQHF. The CDR3 DNA reads TGTGCCTGGAGTACTGAGACAGGCCGAAGCAATCAGCCCCAGCATTTT. Variable domain in full (rest from reference TRBV30 and TRBJ1-5): SQTIHQWPATLVQPVGSPLSLECTVEGTSNPNLYWYRQAAGRGLQLLFYSVGIGQISSEVPQNLSASRPQDRQFILSSKKLLLSDSGFYLCAWSTETGRSNQPQHFGDGTRLSIL.